Presented here are 18 T cell receptor beta chains from one specimen sequenced in a study of blood T cells in healthy people across ages. Together with a sample-barcoded 5' primer, a J-beta primer mix was included in a second PCR lasting about 7 to 12 cycles. One entry per CDR3 protein, called by TCRdb with MiXCR from the 5' RACE reads. This sample has about 670,000 distinct CDR3 sequences; over 40% occur once, and the top ten carry less than 15%. Sequencing input: blood. The receptors originated from a woman aged 80 or over in good health.

This clonotype was seen a handful of times. This sequence joins TRBV2 and TRBJ2-3, with a possible D match to TRBD1 (6 bases). V gave up 2 bases and J gave up 2 bases, with 14 bases separating them. Germline CDR1 and CDR2: SNHLY and FYNNEI. The CDR3 spans 16 residues. Here the CDR3 reads CASSERAGDPTDTQYF. In DNA, the CDR3 is TGTGCCAGCAGTGAAAGGGCAGGGGACCCCACAGATACGCAGTATTTT.

This clonotype was detected a few times. This chain connects TRBV7-9 to TRBJ2-4, with D possibly TRBD1 on 5 matching bases. Germline V CDR1 and CDR2: SEHNR, FQNEAQ (reference sequence). Between the trimmed V and J ends, which lost 1 base and 13 bases, there was a span of 14 bases. The CDR3 runs to 13 residues. CDR3 in amino acids: CASSLGSADKQYF. In DNA form, the CDR3 reads TGTGCCAGCAGCTTAGGTTCTGCGGACAAGCAGTACTTC.

This chain links TRBV20-1 with TRBJ1-2, with 9 bases fitting TRBD1. V gave up 0 bases and J gave up 4 bases; unmatched junction bases: 9. The germline V gene has CDR1 DFQATT and CDR2 SNEGSKA (reference sequence). This CDR3 is built from 16 residues. The CDR3 loop is CSAREAGTGSLYGYTF. The CDR3 DNA is TGCAGTGCTAGAGAGGCCGGGACAGGGAGTCTCTATGGCTACACCTTC.

Only a few counts were recorded for this clonotype. V usage is TRBV20-1 and J usage is TRBJ1-1; tentatively, D is TRBD1 (6 bases). CDR1 and CDR2 (germline): DFQATT, SNEGSKA (reference sequence). Trimming left V 5 bases short and J 1 base short, with 17 bases between. This CDR3 region has 15 residues. The CDR3, as DNA: TGCAGTGCTGGAAGGGGGGGACGTTCGAACACTGAAGCTTTCTTT. The encoded protein is CSAGRGGRSNTEAFF.

V and J are TRBV2 and TRBJ2-5; weak D call: TRBD2 (6 bases). V was pared by 7 bases and J by 5 bases, with 8 bases between. Germline loops: CDR1 SNHLY, CDR2 FYNNEI. The CDR3 has 11 amino acids. The CDR3 bases are TGTGCCAGCACGGACTACGAGACCCAGTACTTC. It translates to CASTDYETQYF.

This clonotype was observed at least ten times. V gene TRBV7-9 combines with J gene TRBJ2-1, with D possibly matching TRBD2 (5 bases). Germline V CDR1 and CDR2: SEHNR, FQNEAQ (reference sequence). Trimming stripped 1 base from V and 2 bases from J, with 9 bases between. The CDR3 has 15 amino acids. The CDR3 nucleotides read TGTGCCAGCAGCTTAGGAGGGTCCACCTACAATGAGCAGTTCTTC. The encoded protein is CASSLGGSTYNEQFF.

As for this clonotype: One end of the junction varies from germline; a read error may be responsible. The chain links TRBV5-1 to TRBJ2-1, with D hard to call. Germline V lookup: CDR1 SGHRS, CDR2 YFSETQ. The CDR3 is 14 amino acids. CDR3 coding DNA: TGCACCAGCAGCCATACTCGACTTTACAATGAGCAGTTCTTC. It yields the protein CTSSHTRLYNEQFF. The whole variable domain, remainder taken from reference TRBV5-1 and TRBJ2-1, is KAGVTQTPRYLIKTRGQQVTLSCSPISGHRSVSWYQQTPGQGLQFLFEYFSETQRNKGNFPGRFSGRQFSNSRSEMNVSTLELGDSALYLCTSSHTRLYNEQFFGPGTRLTVL.

This clonotype was counted at least ten times. J is TRBJ2-3 and V is TRBV27; 8 nucleotides line up with TRBD1. The CDR3 runs to 15 residues. Germline CDR1 MNHEY, CDR2 SMNVEV (reference sequence). Trimming at V came to 5 bases and at J to 5 bases, leaving 9 bases not matched to a gene. The CDR3 nucleotides read TGTGCCAGCAGTCGATCCACCGGGACAGGAGATACGCAGTATTTT. Encoded protein: CASSRSTGTGDTQYF.

V gene TRBV4-2 combines with J gene TRBJ2-1; TRBD2 agrees at 7 bases. This CDR3 contains 16 residues. The ends lost 0 bases at V and 5 bases at J; junction bases unmatched: 7. The germline V gene has CDR1 LGHNA and CDR2 YNFKEQ. DNA of the CDR3: TGTGCCAGCAGCCAAGATCTGGCGGGGGATCACAATGAGCAGTTCTTC. Translation: CASSQDLAGDHNEQFF.

J is TRBJ2-7 and V is TRBV27, with a tentative D call TRBD1 (5 bases). Germline assignment: CDR1 MNHEY and CDR2 SMNVEV (reference sequence). There are 14 residues in the CDR3. Trimming removed 4 bases at V and 5 bases at J, with 15 bases between. DNA of the CDR3: TGTGCCAGCAGTTGGGCAGGGTATAATCACGAGCAGTACTTC. Translation: CASSWAGYNHEQYF.

The sample holds one count of this clonotype. This sequence joins TRBV7-2 and TRBJ2-3; D remains unclear. The germline V gene has CDR1 SGHTA and CDR2 FQGNSA. Deletions cut 1 base from V and 4 bases from J, with 9 bases between. This CDR3 has 14 residues. CDR3 coding DNA: TGTGCCAGCAGCTTAGTGCGAGTGTCAGATACGCAGTATTTT. It is translated as CASSLVRVSDTQYF.

CDR3 coding DNA: TGCAGCGTTATTCGCGGGGGGCTATCCTACAATGAGCAGTTCTTC. Translating it yields CSVIRGGLSYNEQFF. J is TRBJ2-1 and V is TRBV29-1; 8 nucleotides agree with TRBD2. With V trimmed by 5 bases and J by 1 base, 7 bases remained unmatched. This CDR3 spans 15 amino acids. Germline values: CDR1 SQVTM, CDR2 ANQGSEA.

This chain uses TRBV29-1 with TRBJ1-1, with 7 positions matching TRBD1. The CDR3 is 13 residues long. V lost 6 bases to trimming and J lost 5 bases; unmatched junction nucleotides: 9. Germline lookup yields CDR1 SQVTM and CDR2 ANQGSEA. The CDR3 DNA reads as TGCAGCGTAGACTCGACAGGGATAACTGAAGCTTTCTTT. This codes for CSVDSTGITEAFF.

V and J are TRBV27 and TRBJ2-1; D assignment may be TRBD1 or TRBD2 (5 bases each). The V and J ends lost 7 bases and 7 bases respectively, with 14 bases between them. Per germline, CDR1 MNHEY and CDR2 SMNVEV (reference sequence). This CDR3 region has 13 residues. CDR3 region: CASTGTDGNEQFF. DNA for the CDR3: TGTGCCAGCACTGGGACCGATGGGAATGAGCAGTTCTTC.

The chain recombines TRBV7-2 with TRBJ2-1; D might be TRBD2 (5 bases). The length of the CDR3 is 15 residues. V lost 5 bases and J 2 bases, leaving 13 bases between the germline ends. The germline gives CDR1 SGHTA, CDR2 FQGNSA. CDR3 nucleotides: TGTGCCAGCAGCCCATCGGCTAGCCCCTACAATGAGCAGTTCTTC. Protein sequence: CASSPSASPYNEQFF.

The J gene is TRBJ2-1, the V gene TRBV12-3 or TRBV12-4; TRBD1 aligns across 8 bases. Losses at the gene ends were 3 bases for V and 8 bases for J; bases not matched to a gene: 6. This CDR3 spans 14 amino acids. The CDR3 nucleotides read TGTGCCAGCAGTTTGCAGGGGGCCTCCTATGAGCAGTTCTTC. Translation gives CASSLQGASYEQFF.

The chain recombines TRBV7-2 with TRBJ2-1, with 10 nucleotides matching TRBD2. The germline V gene encodes CDR1 SGHTA and CDR2 FQGNSA. The CDR3 loop spans 15 amino acids. V shed 1 base, J shed 5 bases, and the junction held 2 bases outside the gene matches. CDR3 sequence reads: CASSLVAGGHNEQFF. CDR3 DNA: TGTGCCAGCAGCTTAGTAGCGGGGGGTCACAATGAGCAGTTCTTC.

This clonotype has more than one count but fewer than ten. The CDR3 loop is CASSLGHGTGNTEAFF. Written as DNA, the CDR3 is TGTGCCAGCAGCTTGGGTCACGGGACAGGCAACACTGAAGCTTTCTTT. The rearrangement joins TRBV5-6 to TRBJ1-1, with 8 positions matching TRBD1. The V gene end was trimmed by 0 bases and the J gene end by 2 bases; junction bases not matched to a gene: 6. There are 16 residues in the CDR3. Germline V gene lookup returns CDR1 SGHDT and CDR2 YYEEEE. The full variable domain, rest sourced from reference TRBV5-6 and TRBJ1-1, is DAGVTQSPTHLIKTRGQQVTLRCSPKSGHDTVSWYQQALGQGPQFIFQYYEEEERQRGNFPDRFSGHQFPNYSSELNVNALLLGDSALYLCASSLGHGTGNTEAFFGQGTRLTVV.